The following is a T cell receptor (beta chain) sequence with its context. Its antigen is not known. The junction differs from germline at one of its ends, possibly a read error. This entry comes from a study of tumor and adjacent non-tumor tissue in lung cancer. At the level of the study: There were roughly 11 adenocarcinoma, 2 squamous cell carcinoma and 1 small cell lung cancer cases. Patients were aged roughly 31 to 76, 9 to 10 men and about 5 women, stage I to III.

The library came from three nested PCR rounds adapted from ARM-PCR protocols. Using its own MiXCR run on the multiplex PCR reads, TCRdb lists one record per CDR3 protein. This sample has about 81,000 distinct CDR3 sequences, with over 60% found just once. Study outcomes and limitations: TCR diversity was significantly greater in tumor than normal lung tissue.

The template was RNA from unsorted bulk tissue. CDR1 and CDR2 from the germline V gene are SGHAT and FQNNGV. This CDR3 has 14 amino acids. The receptor's source is a woman aged 40 to 50 with non-small cell lung cancer. V and J are TRBV11-2 and TRBJ2-5; TRBD1 aligns across 7 bases. Sequences were obtained from lung tumor tissue. The CDR3 nucleotides read TGCGTCAGTAGCCCTTGGACAGGCCAAGAGACCCAGTACTTC. The encoded protein is CVSSPWTGQETQYF.